The next 11 T cell receptor beta chains were all read from a single sample in a study of OX40 agonist ivuxolimab in advanced cancers. Clones were sequenced by immunoSEQ multiplex PCR, and TCRdb holds only the in-frame ones, with some missing. The sample comprises about 71,000 clones, 91% of which are singletons, and roughly 15% rests with the top ten. Source: CD4+ or CD8+ T cells sorted from blood, taken in a trial of the OX40 agonist ivuxolimab. Receptors were obtained from an adult with an advanced solid tumor such as melanoma, head and neck, liver or kidney cancer.

The chain combines TRBV7-9 with TRBJ2-3, with a possible D match to TRBD2 (6 bases). V was cut by 9 bases and J by 2 bases, with 12 bases left in between. CDR3 length equals 13 residues. Germline lookup yields CDR1 SEHNR and CDR2 FQNEAQ (reference sequence). This CDR3 reads CASRDLYTDTQYF. The DNA of the CDR3 is TGTGCCAGTAGGGACTTATACACAGATACGCAGTATTTT.

The chain has TRBV19 and TRBJ2-5, with a possible D match to TRBD2 (5 bases). Germline lookup yields CDR1 LNHDA and CDR2 SQIVND (reference sequence). The CDR3 is 16 amino acids. Trimming pared 0 bases from V and 2 bases from J, leaving 13 bases between. CDR3 loop: CASSIDHNGIQETQYF. The CDR3 bases are TGTGCCAGTAGTATAGATCATAACGGGATACAAGAGACCCAGTACTTC.

The chain combines TRBV28 with TRBJ2-5, with no clear D. Germline values: CDR1 MDHEN, CDR2 SYDVKM. The CDR3 runs 14 residues. V lost 1 base to trimming and J lost 0 bases, with 6 bases between them. DNA for the CDR3: TGTGCCAGCAGTTTATTCCAGGACCAAGAGACCCAGTACTTC. It yields the protein CASSLFQDQETQYF.

CDR3 in DNA: TGCGCCAGCAGCCAAGATCGGTTCGGATACGATTATGGCTACACCTTC. Translation gives CASSQDRFGYDYGYTF. This rearrangement joins TRBV4-3 to TRBJ1-2; no clear D gene. V lost 0 bases, J lost 5 bases, and 16 bases lay in between. The CDR3 is 16 amino acids. CDR1 and CDR2 (germline): LGHNA, YSLEER.

The chain couples TRBV30 to TRBJ2-7, with D hard to call. The ends were cut back, 1 base at V and 5 bases at J, with 3 bases in the middle. The CDR3 has 10 amino acids. Germline V lookup: CDR1 GTSNPN, CDR2 SVGIG (reference sequence). In DNA form, the CDR3 reads TGTGCCTGGAGTGGTAACGAGCAGTACTTC. Translating it yields CAWSGNEQYF.

This chain uses TRBV10-3 with TRBJ2-5, with D perhaps matching TRBD2 (6 bases). Trimming removed 6 bases at V and 3 bases at J, with 11 bases between. Germline loops: CDR1 ENHRY, CDR2 SYGVKD. The CDR3 extends over 13 amino acids. CDR3 region: CAIRGEVKETQYF. Written as DNA, the CDR3 is TGTGCCATCAGGGGGGAGGTAAAAGAGACCCAGTACTTC.

This chain joins TRBV27 and TRBJ2-1; D gene unclear. The germline V gene encodes CDR1 MNHEY and CDR2 SMNVEV (reference sequence). The V end lost 0 bases, the J end lost 6 bases, and 3 bases lay between the germline ends. The length of the CDR3 is 12 residues. The CDR3 region is CASSLSPNEQFF. In nucleotides, the CDR3 is TGTGCCAGCAGTTTATCGCCCAATGAGCAGTTCTTC.

The CDR3: CASTGVLGGEQYF. The CDR3 nucleotides are TGTGCCAGCACCGGGGTCCTGGGGGGGGAGCAGTACTTC. The chain uses TRBV6-5 and TRBJ2-7; 7 bases line up with TRBD2. V lost 7 bases, J lost 7 bases, and 10 bases stayed unmatched. This CDR3 region has 13 residues. The germline CDR1 and CDR2 sequences are MNHEY and SVGAGI.

The chain joins TRBV21-1 to TRBJ2-7; the table's TRBD2 call for D was not verified on the DNA. TRBV21-1 is a listed pseudogene. The CDR3 is 18 amino acids. The DNA of the CDR3 is TGTGCCAGCAGCAAAGGAGCGCTAGCGGGAGGCGATAAATACGAGCAGTACTTC. This codes for CASSKGALAGGDKYEQYF.

The chain links TRBV14 to TRBJ2-1; TRBD2 matches at 8 bases. The CDR3 covers 15 residues. Germline V CDR1 and CDR2: SGHDN, FVKESK. The V segment lost 4 bases and the J segment 7 bases; nucleotides outside the gene matches: 9. The CDR3 DNA reads as TGTGCCAGCAGCCCGCAAGCGGGAGCGGGGAATGAGCAGTTCTTC. Amino acids: CASSPQAGAGNEQFF.

The chain couples TRBV19 to TRBJ1-6; D might be TRBD1 (6 bases). From germline, CDR1 is LNHDA and CDR2 SQIVND (reference sequence). V dropped 5 bases and J dropped 9 bases, with 17 bases sitting between them. The CDR3 consists of 15 residues. CDR3 sequence (DNA): TGTGCCAGTAGTGTCGACAGGAACAACCTTTCACCCCTCCACTTT. This gives the protein CASSVDRNNLSPLHF.